This T cell receptor beta chain was identified in a study of T cells in Graves' hyperthyroidism and ophthalmopathy (dated 2019 in TCRdb). Context from the whole study: Peripheral blood was sampled at the time of initial diagnosis, prior to any treatment. TCR V-J signatures able to tell the groups apart were searched for in a discovery cohort of 90 to 100 patients, of whom under 45 had Graves' ophthalmopathy and about 60 had stable Graves' hyperthyroidism. For training and testing, the 100 or so patients in the discovery cohort were randomly divided in a 7:3 ratio. After blood sampling, hyperthyroidism patients were treated with methimazole at a starting dose of 30 mg daily, and ophthalmopathy patients were treated with high-dose intravenous methylprednisolone. Prospective prediction of ophthalmopathy was tested in an independent validation cohort consisting of about 19 hyperthyroidism patients and around 16 patients who later progressed to ophthalmopathy. In addition, the study compared T-cell repertoires in thyroid tissue and in blood from six Graves' hyperthyroidism patients. TCR Vbeta CDR3 sequencing of 135 peripheral blood samples (roughly 41 ophthalmopathy, about 80 hyperthyroidism and some 17 progressor patients) is reported in the paper. Results and caveats for the whole study, not just this receptor: In cross-validation, a model built on a 13 V-J signature told ophthalmopathy apart from stable hyperthyroidism with over 85% sensitivity and around 83% specificity, and in testing the same model reached 80%/75%. Most expanded thyroid clonotypes (frequency above 0.001) were also detected in blood, a finding suggesting that blood repertoires may reflect thyroid immune responses. Sample size was not statistically predetermined, and investigators were not blinded to group allocation. In validation, the model predicted progression to ophthalmopathy a median of 6.5 months before onset, with about 64% sensitivity and nearly 75% specificity.

This clonotype was counted only a few times. Its specific antigen is unknown. No much larger clone is present one base from it, and per-base qualities are unavailable. Moderately to severely active disease, a Clinical Activity Score of at least 3, a NOSPECS grade of at least 4, and a duration under 3 months were present in ophthalmopathy patients. Any patient with an uncontrolled infection, another autoimmune disease, pregnancy or lactation was excluded. Diagnoses relied on clinical symptoms, serum thyroxine and TRAb, thyroid ultrasound and orbital computed tomography. PBMCs were separated from approximately 9.9 ml of fresh peripheral blood using Ficoll-Paque density gradient centrifugation. Total RNA was extracted with Trizol reagent, and quality was checked on an Agilent 2100 Bioanalyzer. The TCR beta CDR3 regions were amplified from RNA transcripts. A first-round RT-PCR of the TCR CDR3 used the HTBI primer set with the Qiagen OneStep RT-PCR kit. Libraries were constructed in a second round of multiplex PCR, after which size selection and purification were carried out. Paired-end sequencing of the libraries was performed with 100 bp reads on an Illumina HiSeq2000. Concerning the study's data processing: SOAPnuke was used to process the raw data, throwing out any read that contained adapters or uncalled bases, had a mean Phred below 15, or lacked an exact constant-primer or identifier match. High-quality paired reads were merged using COPE v1.2.5, and each unique nucleotide sequence was defined as a clonotype. MiTCR v1.1 was used to align the clonotypes against IMGT TRBV, TRBD and TRBJ reference segments. The analysis was restricted to V-J combinations with a frequency above 0.0001, which together covered roughly 99% of the repertoires. The TCS score was defined as the ratio of F50 (clonal expansion) to E x V (chaos), calculated using BLOSUM62-based TCRdist between CDR3 peptides within each V-J. Welch's t-statistics and random forest reduced several hundred V-J features to some 14, which were used in a naive Bayes classifier (R e1071). TCRdb trimmed the raw reads at Q25, called clones with MiXCR and kept productive beta chains. One record per CDR3 amino acid sequence lists the most common genes and DNA. These V and J calls are TCRdb output, not the study's own analysis. The sample data list a few hundred thousand distinct CDR3 sequences, and roughly 18% of these were observed just once. Of the sample, 15% to 20% is held by the ten largest clones.

Between the V and J ends, shortened by 7 bases and 9 bases respectively, the junction contains 25 bases. From the germline V gene, CDR1 is MDHEN and CDR2 is SYDVKM. Reading from cysteine to phenylalanine, the CDR3 counts 17 amino acids. Only the CDR3 DNA stays, 51 bases, in frame from base 1. This clonotype originated in a young woman with Graves' ophthalmopathy. Sequencing used blood. The chain employs TRBV28 and TRBJ1-6; TRBD1 is possibly the D segment (5 matching bases). The encoded CDR3 is CASKSPRGARGGSPLHF. The nucleotide sequence reads as follows: TGTGCCAGCAAATCCCCGAGAGGGGCGCGGGGTGGTTCACCCCTCCACTTT.